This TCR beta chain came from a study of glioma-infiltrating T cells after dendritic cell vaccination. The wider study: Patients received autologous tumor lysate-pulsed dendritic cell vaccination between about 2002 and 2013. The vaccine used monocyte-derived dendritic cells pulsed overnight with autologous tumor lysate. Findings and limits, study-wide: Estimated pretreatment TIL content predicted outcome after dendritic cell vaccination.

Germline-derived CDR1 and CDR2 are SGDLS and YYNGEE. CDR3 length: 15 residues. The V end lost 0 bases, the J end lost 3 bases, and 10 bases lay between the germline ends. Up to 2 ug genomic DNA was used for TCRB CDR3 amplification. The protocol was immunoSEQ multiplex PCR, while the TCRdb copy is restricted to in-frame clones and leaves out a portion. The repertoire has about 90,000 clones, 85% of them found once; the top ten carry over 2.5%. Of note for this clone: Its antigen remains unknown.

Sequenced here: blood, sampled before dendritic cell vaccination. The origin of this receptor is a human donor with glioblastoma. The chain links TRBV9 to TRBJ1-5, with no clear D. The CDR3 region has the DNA TGTGCCAGCAGCGTAGGAGGGCGGGACAATCAGCCCCAGCATTTT. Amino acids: CASSVGGRDNQPQHF.